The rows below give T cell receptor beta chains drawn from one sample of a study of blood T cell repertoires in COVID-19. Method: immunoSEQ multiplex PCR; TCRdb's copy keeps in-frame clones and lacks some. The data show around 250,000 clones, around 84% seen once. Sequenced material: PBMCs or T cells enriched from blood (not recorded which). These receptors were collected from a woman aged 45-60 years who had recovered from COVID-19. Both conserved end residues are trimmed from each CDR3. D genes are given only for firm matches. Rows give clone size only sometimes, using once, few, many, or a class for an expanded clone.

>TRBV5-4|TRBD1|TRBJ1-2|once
ASSPGPGDRGTYGYT
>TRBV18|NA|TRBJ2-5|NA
ASSPRQQETQY
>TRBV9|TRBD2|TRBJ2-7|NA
ASSVQSGRAVYEQY
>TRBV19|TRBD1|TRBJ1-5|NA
ASSFWDRGNQPQH
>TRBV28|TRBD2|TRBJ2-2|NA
ASSPSGRGGDGELF
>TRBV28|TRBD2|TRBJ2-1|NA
ASSLAGYNEQF
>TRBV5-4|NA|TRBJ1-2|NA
ASSPPGVGYGYT
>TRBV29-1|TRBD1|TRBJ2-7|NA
SVPGQGVDEQY
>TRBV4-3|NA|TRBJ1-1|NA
ASSQVEMNTEAF
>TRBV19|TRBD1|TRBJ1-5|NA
ASSRDRQNNQPQH
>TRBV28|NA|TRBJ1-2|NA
ASSLTMQGNYGYT
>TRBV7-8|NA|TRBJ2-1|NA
ASSPSPRERYHEQF
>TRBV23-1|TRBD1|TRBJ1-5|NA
ASSQGQGGQPQH
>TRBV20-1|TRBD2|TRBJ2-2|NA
SASNWRGLTGELF
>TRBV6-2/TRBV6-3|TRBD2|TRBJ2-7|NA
ASSYPNSGGSSYEQY
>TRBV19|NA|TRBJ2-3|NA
ASSPARVTGTDTQY
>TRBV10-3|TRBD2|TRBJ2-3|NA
AISSGITDTQY
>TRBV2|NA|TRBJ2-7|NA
ASSGRQPKSYEQY
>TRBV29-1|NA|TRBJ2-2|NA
SVSSGSNTGELF
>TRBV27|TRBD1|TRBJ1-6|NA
ASSVTGGFSPLH
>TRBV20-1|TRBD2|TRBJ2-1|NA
SASPSGKSSYNEQF
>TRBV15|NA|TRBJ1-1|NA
ATSRVRDTEAF
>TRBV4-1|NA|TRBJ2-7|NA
ASSQGGGTSYEQY
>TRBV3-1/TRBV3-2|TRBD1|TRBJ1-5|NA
ASSQTGGRLDNQPQH
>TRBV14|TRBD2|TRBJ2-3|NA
ASSPGLAGVDTQY
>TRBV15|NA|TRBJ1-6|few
ATSPTPSGTYSPLH
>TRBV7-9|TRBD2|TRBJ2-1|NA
ASTPVPSGGKNNEQF
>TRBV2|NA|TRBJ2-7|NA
ASKTEASSYEQY